What follows describes a single T cell receptor beta chain. There is no known antigen for this receptor. Within one base of it there is no much larger clone, and no base qualities were kept. From a lookup of the germline V gene, CDR1 and CDR2 are LGHNA and YNFKEQ. V loses 4 bases of germline sequence and J loses 5 bases, and the interval between the two ends is 11 bases. CDR3 length: 14 amino acids, cysteine to phenylalanine. Just the 42-base CDR3 DNA is kept, in frame starting at base 1. The library came from the immunoSEQ multiplex PCR assay. TCRdb mirrors the immuneACCESS table, restricted to in-frame sequences. Some clones are absent from its copies; in checked studies, under half trace to an unresolved V gene, and the reason for the others is unknown. This sample holds about 380,000 clones; more than 85% were observed only once. In total, the top ten clones hold about 0.02% of the sample. This record belongs to a study of shared T cell receptors in the human thymus (dated by TCRdb to 2020 to 2023). Turning to the overall study: The study examined how self-reactive, shared T-cell receptor alpha chains are generated in the human thymus.

The sequencing input was thymocytes. This receptor was obtained from a human donor. This receptor chain uses TRBV4-2 and TRBJ1-4, with a tentative D gene TRBD1 over 5 matching bases. In nucleotides, the sequence is TGTGCCAGCAGCCCTGGACGGGACAATGAAAAACTGTTTTTT. Its protein reads: CASSPGRDNEKLFF.